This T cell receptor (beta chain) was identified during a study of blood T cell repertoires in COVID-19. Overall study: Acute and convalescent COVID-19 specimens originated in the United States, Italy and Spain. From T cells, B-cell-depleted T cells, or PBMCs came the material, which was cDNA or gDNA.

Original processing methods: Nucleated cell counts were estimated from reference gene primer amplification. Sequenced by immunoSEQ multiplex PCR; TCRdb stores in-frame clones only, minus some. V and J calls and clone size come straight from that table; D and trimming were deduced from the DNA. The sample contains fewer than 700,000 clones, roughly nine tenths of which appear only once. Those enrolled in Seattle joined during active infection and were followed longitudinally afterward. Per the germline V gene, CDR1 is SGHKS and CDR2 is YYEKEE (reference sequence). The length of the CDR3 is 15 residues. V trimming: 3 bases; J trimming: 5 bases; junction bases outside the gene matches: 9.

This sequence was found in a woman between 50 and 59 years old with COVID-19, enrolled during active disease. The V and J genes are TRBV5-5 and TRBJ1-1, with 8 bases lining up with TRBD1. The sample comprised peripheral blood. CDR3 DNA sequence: TGTGCCAGCAGCTCTAACCAGGGGGCGCGGACTGAAGCTTTCTTT. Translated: CASSSNQGARTEAFF.